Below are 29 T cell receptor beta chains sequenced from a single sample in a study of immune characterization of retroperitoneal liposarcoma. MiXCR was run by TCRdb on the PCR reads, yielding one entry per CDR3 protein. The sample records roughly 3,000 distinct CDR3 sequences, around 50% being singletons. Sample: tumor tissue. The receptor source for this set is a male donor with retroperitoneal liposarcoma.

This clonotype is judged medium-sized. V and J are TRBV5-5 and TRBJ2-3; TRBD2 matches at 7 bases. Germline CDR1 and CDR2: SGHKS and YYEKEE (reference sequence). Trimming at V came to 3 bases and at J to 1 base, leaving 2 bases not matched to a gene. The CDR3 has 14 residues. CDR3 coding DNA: TGTGCCAGCAGCTGGGCGGGAGGCACAGATACGCAGTATTTT. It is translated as CASSWAGGTDTQYF.

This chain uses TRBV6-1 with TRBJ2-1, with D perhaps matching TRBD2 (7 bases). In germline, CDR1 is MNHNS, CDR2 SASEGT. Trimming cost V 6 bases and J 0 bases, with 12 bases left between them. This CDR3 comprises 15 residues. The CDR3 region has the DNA TGTGCCAGCAGAACCCGGGGGGCCTCCTACAATGAGCAGTTCTTC. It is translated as CASRTRGASYNEQFF.

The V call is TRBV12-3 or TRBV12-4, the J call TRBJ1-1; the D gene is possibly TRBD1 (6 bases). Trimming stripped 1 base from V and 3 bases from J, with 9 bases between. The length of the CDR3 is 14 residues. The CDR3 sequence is CASSLGGADTEAFF. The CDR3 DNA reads TGTGCCAGCAGTTTAGGGGGGGCGGACACTGAAGCTTTCTTT.

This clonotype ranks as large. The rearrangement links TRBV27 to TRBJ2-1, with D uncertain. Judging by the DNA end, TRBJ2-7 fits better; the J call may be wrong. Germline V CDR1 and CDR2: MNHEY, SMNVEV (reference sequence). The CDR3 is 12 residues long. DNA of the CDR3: TGTGCCAGCAGTTTAATGGCCGGGGAGCAGTACTTC. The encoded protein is CASSLMAGEQYF.

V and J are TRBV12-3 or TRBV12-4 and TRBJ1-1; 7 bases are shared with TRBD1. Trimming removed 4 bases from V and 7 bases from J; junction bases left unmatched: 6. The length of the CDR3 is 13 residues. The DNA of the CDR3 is TGTGCCAGCAGTTGGGACAGACCTAATGAAGCTTTCTTT. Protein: CASSWDRPNEAFF.

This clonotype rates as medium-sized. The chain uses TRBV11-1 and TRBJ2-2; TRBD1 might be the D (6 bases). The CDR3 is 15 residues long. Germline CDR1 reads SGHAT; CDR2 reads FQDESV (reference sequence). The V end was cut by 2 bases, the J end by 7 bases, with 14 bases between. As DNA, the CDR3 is TGTGCCAGCAGCTTAATACAGGGATATAGCGGGGAGCTGTTTTTT. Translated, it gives CASSLIQGYSGELFF.

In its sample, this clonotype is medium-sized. CDR3 loop: CASSHSHPQGHLNTLAKNIQFF. CDR3 DNA: TGTGCCAGCAGTCATAGTCACCCACAGGGGCACCTTAATACTTTAGCCAAAAACATTCAGTTCTTC. This sequence joins TRBV6-1 and TRBJ2-1, with 7 positions matching TRBD1. The CDR3 spans 22 residues. V shed 5 bases and J 13 bases; nucleotides not matched to a gene: 38. CDR1 and CDR2 from the germline V gene are MNHNS and SASEGT.

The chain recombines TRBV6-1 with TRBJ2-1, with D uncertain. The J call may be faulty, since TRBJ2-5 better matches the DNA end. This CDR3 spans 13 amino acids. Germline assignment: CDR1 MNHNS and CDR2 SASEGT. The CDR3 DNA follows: TGTGCCAGCAGGTTGACACTCCAAGAGACCCAGTACTTC. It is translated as CASRLTLQETQYF.

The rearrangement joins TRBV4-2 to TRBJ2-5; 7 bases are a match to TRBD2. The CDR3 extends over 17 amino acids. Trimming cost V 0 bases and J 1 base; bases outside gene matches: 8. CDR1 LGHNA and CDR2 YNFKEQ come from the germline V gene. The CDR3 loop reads CASSQESYGEGQETQYF. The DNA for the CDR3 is TGTGCCAGCAGCCAAGAGTCGTACGGGGAGGGCCAAGAGACCCAGTACTTC.

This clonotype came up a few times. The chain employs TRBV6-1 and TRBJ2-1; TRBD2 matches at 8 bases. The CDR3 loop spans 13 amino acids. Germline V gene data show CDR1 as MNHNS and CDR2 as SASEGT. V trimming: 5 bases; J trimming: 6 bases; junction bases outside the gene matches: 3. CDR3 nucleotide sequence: TGTGCCAGCAGTCCGGGACTAGTCAATGAGCAGTTCTTC. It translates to CASSPGLVNEQFF.

The CDR3 bases are TGTGCCAGCAGCTTTCCCAATAGCGGGAGTGGTAATGAGCAGTTCTTC. Encoded protein: CASSFPNSGSGNEQFF. This rearrangement joins TRBV7-8 to TRBJ2-1, with TRBD2 identical over 9 bases. J gave up 7 bases and V 3 bases, and 10 bases lay outside the gene matches. CDR1 is SGHVS, CDR2 FQNEAQ, per germline. This CDR3 is built from 16 residues.

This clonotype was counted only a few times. The CDR3 coding sequence is TGTGCCAGCAGTTACACATATGGACAGGGCGGTTTCAATGAGCAGTTCTTC. Its translation: CASSYTYGQGGFNEQFF. This chain connects TRBV6-5 to TRBJ2-1, with 8 bases matching TRBD1. The trim removed 2 bases at V and 6 bases at J, leaving 12 bases unmatched. From germline, CDR1 is MNHEY and CDR2 SVGAGI. The length of the CDR3 is 17 residues.

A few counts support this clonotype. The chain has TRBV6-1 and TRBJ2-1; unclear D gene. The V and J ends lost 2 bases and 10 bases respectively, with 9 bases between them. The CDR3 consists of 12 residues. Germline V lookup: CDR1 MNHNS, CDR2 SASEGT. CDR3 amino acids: CASSELSYEQFF. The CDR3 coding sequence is TGTGCCAGCAGTGAATTAAGCTACGAGCAGTTCTTC.

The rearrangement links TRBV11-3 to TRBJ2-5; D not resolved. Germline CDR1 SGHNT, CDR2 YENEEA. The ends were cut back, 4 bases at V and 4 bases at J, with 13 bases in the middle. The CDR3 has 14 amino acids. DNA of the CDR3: TGTGCCAGCAGCTCCCCCGGCTGGGGAGAGACCCAGTACTTC. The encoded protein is CASSSPGWGETQYF. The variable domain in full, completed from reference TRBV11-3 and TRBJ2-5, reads EAGVVQSPRYKIIEKKQPVAFWCNPISGHNTLYWYLQNLGQGPELLIRYENEEAVDDSQLPKDRFSAERLKGVDSTLKIQPAELGDSAVYLCASSSPGWGETQYFGPGTRLLVL.

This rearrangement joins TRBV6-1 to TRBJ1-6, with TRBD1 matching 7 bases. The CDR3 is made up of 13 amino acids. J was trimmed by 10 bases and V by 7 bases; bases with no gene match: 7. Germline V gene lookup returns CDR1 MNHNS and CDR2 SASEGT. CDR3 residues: CASKTGSHSPLHF. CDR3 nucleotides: TGTGCCAGCAAGACAGGGTCCCACTCACCCCTCCACTTT.

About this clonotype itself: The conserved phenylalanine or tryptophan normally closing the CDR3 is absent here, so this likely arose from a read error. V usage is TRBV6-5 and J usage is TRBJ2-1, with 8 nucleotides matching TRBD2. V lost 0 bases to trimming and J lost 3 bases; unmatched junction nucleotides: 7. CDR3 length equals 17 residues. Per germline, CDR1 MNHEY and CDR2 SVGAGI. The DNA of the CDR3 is TGTGCCAGCAGTTACTCTCCCGGGAGGGGGTTCTACAATGAGCAGTTCTTA. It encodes CASSYSPGRGFYNEQFL.

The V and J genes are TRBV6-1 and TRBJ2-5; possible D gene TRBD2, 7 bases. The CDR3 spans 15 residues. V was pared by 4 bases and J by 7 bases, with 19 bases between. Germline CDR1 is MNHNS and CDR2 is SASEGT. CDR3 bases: TGTGCCAGCAGTGGTGGGGGAGGGGGGGGCGGGACCCAGTACTTC. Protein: CASSGGGGGGGTQYF.

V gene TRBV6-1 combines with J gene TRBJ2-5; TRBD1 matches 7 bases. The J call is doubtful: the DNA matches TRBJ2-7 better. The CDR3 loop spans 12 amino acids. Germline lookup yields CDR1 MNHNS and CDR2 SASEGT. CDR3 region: CASSWDSYEQYF. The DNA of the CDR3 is TGTGCCAGCAGTTGGGACAGCTACGAGCAGTACTTC.

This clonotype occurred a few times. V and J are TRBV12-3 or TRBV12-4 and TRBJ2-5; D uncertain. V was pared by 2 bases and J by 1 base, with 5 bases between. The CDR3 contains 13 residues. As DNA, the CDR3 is TGTGCCAGCAGTTTAAGCCCCCAAGAGACCCAGTACTTC. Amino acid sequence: CASSLSPQETQYF.

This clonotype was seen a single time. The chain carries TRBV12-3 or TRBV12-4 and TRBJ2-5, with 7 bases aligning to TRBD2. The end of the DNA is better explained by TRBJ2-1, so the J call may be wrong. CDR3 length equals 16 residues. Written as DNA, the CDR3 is TGTGCCAGCAGTAGCGGGACGGGAGGTACCTACAATGAGCAGTTCTTC. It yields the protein CASSSGTGGTYNEQFF.

The CDR3 bases are TGTGCCAGCACCTTAGCGGGGGGGCTCGCAGATACGCAGTATTTT. Protein: CASTLAGGLADTQYF. The chain links TRBV12-3 or TRBV12-4 to TRBJ2-3; 11 bases are shared with TRBD2. CDR3 length: 15 amino acids. V lost 7 bases, J lost 4 bases, and 7 bases stayed unmatched.

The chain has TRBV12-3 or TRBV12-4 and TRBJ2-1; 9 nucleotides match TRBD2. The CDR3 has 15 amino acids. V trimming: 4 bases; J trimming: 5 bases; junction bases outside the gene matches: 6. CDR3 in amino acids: CASSSPTSGNNEQFF. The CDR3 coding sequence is TGTGCCAGCAGTTCCCCGACTAGCGGAAACAATGAGCAGTTCTTC.

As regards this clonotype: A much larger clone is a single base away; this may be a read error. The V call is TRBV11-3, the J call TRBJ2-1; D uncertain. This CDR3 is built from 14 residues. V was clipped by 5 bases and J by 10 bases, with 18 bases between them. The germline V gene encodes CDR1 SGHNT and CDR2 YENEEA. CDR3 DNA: TGTGCCAGCAGCCGTAATGTGGGGAACCACGAGCAGTTCTTC. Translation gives CASSRNVGNHEQFF. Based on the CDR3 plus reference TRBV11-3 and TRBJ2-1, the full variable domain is EAGVVQSPRYKIIEKKQPVAFWCNPISGHNTLYWYLQNLGQGPELLIRYENEEAVDDSQLPKDRFSAERLKGVDSTLKIQPAELGDSAVYLCASSRNVGNHEQFFGPGTRLTVL.

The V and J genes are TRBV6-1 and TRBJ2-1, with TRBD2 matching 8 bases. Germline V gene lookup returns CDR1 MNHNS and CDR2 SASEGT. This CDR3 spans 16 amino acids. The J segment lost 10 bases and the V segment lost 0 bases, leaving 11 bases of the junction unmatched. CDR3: CASSEAVGLASYEQFF. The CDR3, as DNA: TGTGCCAGCAGTGAAGCGGTCGGACTAGCTTCCTACGAGCAGTTCTTC.

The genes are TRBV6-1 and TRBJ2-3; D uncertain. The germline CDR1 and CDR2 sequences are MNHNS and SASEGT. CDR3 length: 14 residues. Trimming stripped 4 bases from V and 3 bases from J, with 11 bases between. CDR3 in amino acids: CASSGDTATDTQYF. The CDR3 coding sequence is TGTGCCAGCAGTGGGGATACAGCGACAGATACGCAGTATTTT.

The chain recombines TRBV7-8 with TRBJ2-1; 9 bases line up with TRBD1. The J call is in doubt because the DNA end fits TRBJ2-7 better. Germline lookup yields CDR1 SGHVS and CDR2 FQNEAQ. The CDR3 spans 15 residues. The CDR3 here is CASSHRGLSYNEQYF. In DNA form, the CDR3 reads TGTGCCAGCAGCCACAGGGGGCTTTCCTACAATGAGCAGTACTTC.

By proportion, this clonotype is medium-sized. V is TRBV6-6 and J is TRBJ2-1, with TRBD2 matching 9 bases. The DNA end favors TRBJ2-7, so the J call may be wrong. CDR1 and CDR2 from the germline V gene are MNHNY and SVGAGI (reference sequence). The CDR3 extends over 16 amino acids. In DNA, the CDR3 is TGTGCCAGCAGTTACTCGCCGACTAGCGGTTACAATGAGCAGTACTTC. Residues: CASSYSPTSGYNEQYF.

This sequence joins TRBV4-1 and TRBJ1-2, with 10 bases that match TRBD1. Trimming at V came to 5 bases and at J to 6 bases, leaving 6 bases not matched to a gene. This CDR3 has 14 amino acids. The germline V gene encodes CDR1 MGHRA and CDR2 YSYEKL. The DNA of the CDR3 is TGCGCCAGCAGCTTCACCGGGACAGGGGATGGCTACACCTTC. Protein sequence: CASSFTGTGDGYTF.

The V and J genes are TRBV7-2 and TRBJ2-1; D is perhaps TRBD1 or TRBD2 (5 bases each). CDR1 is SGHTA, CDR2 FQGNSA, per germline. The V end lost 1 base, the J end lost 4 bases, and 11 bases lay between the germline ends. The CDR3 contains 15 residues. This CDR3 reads CASSLVRGRYNEQFF. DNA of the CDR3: TGTGCCAGCAGCTTAGTGAGGGGCCGATACAATGAGCAGTTCTTC.